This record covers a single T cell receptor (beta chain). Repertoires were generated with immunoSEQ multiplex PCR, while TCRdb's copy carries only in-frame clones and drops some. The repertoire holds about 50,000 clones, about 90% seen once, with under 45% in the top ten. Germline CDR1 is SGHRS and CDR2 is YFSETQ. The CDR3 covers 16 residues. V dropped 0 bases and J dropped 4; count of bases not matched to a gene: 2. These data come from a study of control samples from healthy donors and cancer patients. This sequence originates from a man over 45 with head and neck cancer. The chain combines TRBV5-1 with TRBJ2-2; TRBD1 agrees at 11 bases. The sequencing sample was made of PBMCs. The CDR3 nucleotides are TGCGCCAGCAGCTTGGGGACAGGGGGCACCACCGGGGAGCTGTTTTTT. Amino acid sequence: CASSLGTGGTTGELFF.